The rows below give T cell receptor beta chains drawn from one sample of a study of blood T cell repertoires in COVID-19. Assay used: immunoSEQ multiplex PCR; TCRdb lists only in-frame clones, some missing. The sample yields 200,000 to 250,000 clones, approximately 82% seen once. What was sequenced was peripheral blood. The source is a woman in her 70s with active or convalescent COVID-19. CDR3s include the opening cysteine and the closing phenylalanine or tryptophan. A D gene is named only where the DNA matches it firmly. Where a row states a size, it is once, few, many or the class of an expanded clone; other rows omit it.

size,J,V,D,CDR3,DNA
-,TRBJ2-7,TRBV28,-,CASNAWEPGFGEQYF,TGTGCCAGCAACGCTTGGGAGCCGGGGTTTGGCGAGCAGTACTTC
-,TRBJ2-7,TRBV5-1,TRBD1,CASSSRDRGSYEQYF,TGCGCCAGCAGCTCCCGGGACAGGGGCTCCTACGAGCAGTACTTC
-,TRBJ2-3,TRBV6-5,-,CASSYSGQDTQYF,TGTGCCAGCAGTTACTCGGGGCAAGATACGCAGTATTTT
-,TRBJ2-3,TRBV5-1,TRBD1,CASSLEGRTGSTDTQYF,TGCGCCAGCAGCTTGGAAGGTCGGACAGGGTCTACAGATACGCAGTATTTT
-,TRBJ1-6,TRBV28,-,CASSSPRRGSYNSPLHF,TGTGCCAGCAGCTCCCCCAGGAGGGGCTCCTATAATTCACCCCTCCACTTT
-,TRBJ1-1,TRBV28,-,CASSTPGHPNTEAFF,TGTGCCAGCAGTACACCCGGACACCCGAACACTGAAGCTTTCTTT
-,TRBJ1-3,TRBV9,-,CASSTGSSGNTIYF,TGTGCCAGCAGCACAGGGAGTTCTGGAAACACCATATATTTT
-,TRBJ2-7,TRBV5-6,TRBD2,CASSLGSSGSVEQYF,TGTGCCAGCAGCTTGGGCAGTAGCGGGAGCGTCGAGCAGTACTTC
once,TRBJ2-1,TRBV29-1,-,CSVEDGGPQGYNEQFF,TGCAGCGTTGAAGATGGCGGGCCCCAGGGGTACAATGAGCAGTTCTTC
few,TRBJ1-5,TRBV2,TRBD1,CASSYDRANQPQHF,TGTGCCAGCAGCTACGACAGGGCCAATCAGCCCCAGCATTTT
-,TRBJ1-5,TRBV19,-,CASSRKGRGNQPQHF,TGTGCCAGTAGTAGAAAGGGGCGCGGCAATCAGCCCCAGCATTTT